A selection of T cell receptor beta chains follows, all from one sample in a study of OX40 agonist ivuxolimab in advanced cancers. Libraries were prepared by immunoSEQ multiplex PCR; TCRdb keeps only in-frame clonotypes and omits some of them. Of about 41,000 clones listed, 80% are singletons. This material consisted of CD4+ or CD8+ T cells sorted from blood, taken in a trial of the OX40 agonist ivuxolimab. Receptors were obtained from an adult with an advanced solid tumor such as melanoma, head and neck, liver or kidney cancer. Both conserved end residues are part of each CDR3. The D gene is left open where the match is weak. The listing skips clone size in some rows; elsewhere it reads once, few, many or a size class.

D gene	clone size	V gene	J gene	CDR3 DNA	CDR3 protein
-	-	TRBV7-2	TRBJ1-4	TGTGCCAGCAGCCCGGTGCTTAATGAAAAACTGTTTTTT	CASSPVLNEKLFF
-	once	TRBV9	TRBJ1-4	TGTGCCAGCAGCCCTGGCGGAACAGGGCTAGGAAAACTGTTTTTT	CASSPGGTGLGKLFF
-	-	TRBV27	TRBJ2-5	TGTGCCAGCAGGCTAGTGGGGTACCAAGAGACCCAGTACTTC	CASRLVGYQETQYF
-	-	TRBV5-4	TRBJ2-1	TGTGCCAGCAGCTTGCGAGGACTTTCGTTCTTC	CASSLRGLSFF
-	-	TRBV6-5	TRBJ2-2	TGTGCCAGCAGTCCCAGGGGACCGAACACCGGGGAGCTGTTTTTT	CASSPRGPNTGELFF
TRBD1	-	TRBV4-1	TRBJ1-5	TGCGCCAGCAGCCAACCGGGACAGGGGATCGGTCAGCCCCAGCATTTT	CASSQPGQGIGQPQHF
-	-	TRBV7-2	TRBJ2-3	TGTGCCAGCAGCCCTACTAGCACAGATACGCAGTATTTT	CASSPTSTDTQYF
TRBD2	-	TRBV30	TRBJ2-3	TGTGCCTGGACAGCAGCGGGACTAAGCACAGATACGCAGTATTTT	CAWTAAGLSTDTQYF
-	-	TRBV18	TRBJ2-3	TGTGCCAGCTCACCAAAAACGGGGAGCACAGATACGCAGTATTTT	CASSPKTGSTDTQYF
-	-	TRBV7-2	TRBJ1-1	TGTGCCAGCAGCTTAGTAAGGCCCAACACTGAAGCTTTCTTT	CASSLVRPNTEAFF
-	-	TRBV7-2	TRBJ2-5	TGTGCCAGCAGCTTAGCGGGAGTGGGAGAGACCCAGTACTTC	CASSLAGVGETQYF
-	-	TRBV10-3	TRBJ2-7	TGTGCCATCAGTGCACACAACGAGCAGTACTTC	CAISAHNEQYF
-	-	TRBV4-2	TRBJ1-4	TGTGCCAGCAGCCCCCAAGGGGGGGGACTTCAGCGGGAACTGTTTTTT	CASSPQGGGLQRELFF
-	once	TRBV5-1	TRBJ1-1	TGCGCCAGCAGCTTGGCCATGCAGGTGTACACTGAAGCTTTCTTT	CASSLAMQVYTEAFF
-	-	TRBV6-4	TRBJ2-1	TGTGCCAGCAACCGGACAGATAATAGTAGCTGGAAGTGCTACAATGAGCAGTTCTTC	CASNRTDNSSWKCYNEQFF
TRBD1	-	TRBV28	TRBJ2-2	TGTGCCAGCAGATCCGGGACAGGGTACACCGGGGAGCTGTTTTTT	CASRSGTGYTGELFF
TRBD2	-	TRBV5-1	TRBJ2-7	TGCGCCAGCAGCTTGGACCTAGCGGTCTCCTACGAGCAGTACTTC	CASSLDLAVSYEQYF
TRBD2	-	TRBV19	TRBJ2-7	TGTGCCAGCGGGAGGGGAATCTACGAGCAGTACTTC	CASGRGIYEQYF
TRBD1	once	TRBV7-3	TRBJ2-3	TGTGCCAGCAGCGTTACAGGGGGCCCCACAGATACGCAGTATTTT	CASSVTGGPTDTQYF
-	-	TRBV7-8	TRBJ1-2	TGTGCCAGCAGCCCGCGCCTCCTTGCTAACTATGGCTACACCTTC	CASSPRLLANYGYTF
-	-	TRBV5-1	TRBJ2-7	TGCGCCAGCAGCCGGGACTCCACCTCCGACGAGCAGTACTTC	CASSRDSTSDEQYF
TRBD1	-	TRBV4-2	TRBJ2-1	TGTGCCAGCAGCCAAGAACCGGTACAGGGGGCCTACAATGAGCAGTTCTTC	CASSQEPVQGAYNEQFF